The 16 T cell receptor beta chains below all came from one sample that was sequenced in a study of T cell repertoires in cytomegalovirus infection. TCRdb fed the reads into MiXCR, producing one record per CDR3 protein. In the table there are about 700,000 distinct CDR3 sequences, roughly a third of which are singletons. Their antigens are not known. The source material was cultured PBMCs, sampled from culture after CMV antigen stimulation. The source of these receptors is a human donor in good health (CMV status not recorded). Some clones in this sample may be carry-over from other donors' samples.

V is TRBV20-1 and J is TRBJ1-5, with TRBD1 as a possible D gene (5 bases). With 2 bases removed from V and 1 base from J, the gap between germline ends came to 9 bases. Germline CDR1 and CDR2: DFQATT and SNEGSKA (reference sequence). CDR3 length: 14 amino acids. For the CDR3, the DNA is TGCAGTGCTAGACGAAGACAGAGCAATCAGCCCCAGCATTTT. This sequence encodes CSARRRQSNQPQHF.

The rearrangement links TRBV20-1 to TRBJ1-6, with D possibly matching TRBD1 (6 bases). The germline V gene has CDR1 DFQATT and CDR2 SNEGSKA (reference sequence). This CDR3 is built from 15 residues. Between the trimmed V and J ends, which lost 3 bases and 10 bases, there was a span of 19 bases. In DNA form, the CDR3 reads TGCAGTGCTAGCCGCACAGGGAACGAGGGCTCACCCCTCCACTTT. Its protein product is CSASRTGNEGSPLHF.

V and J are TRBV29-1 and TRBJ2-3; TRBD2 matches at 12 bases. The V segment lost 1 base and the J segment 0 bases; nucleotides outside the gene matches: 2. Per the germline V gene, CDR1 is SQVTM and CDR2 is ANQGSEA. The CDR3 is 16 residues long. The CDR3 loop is CSVEGTSGISTDTQYF. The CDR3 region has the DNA TGCAGCGTTGAAGGGACTAGCGGGATAAGCACAGATACGCAGTATTTT.

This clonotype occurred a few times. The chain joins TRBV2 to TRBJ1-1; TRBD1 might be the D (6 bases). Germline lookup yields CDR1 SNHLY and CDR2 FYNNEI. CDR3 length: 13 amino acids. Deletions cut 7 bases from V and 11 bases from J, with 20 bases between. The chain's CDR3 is CASTQSSYRDAFF. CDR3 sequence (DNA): TGTGCCAGCACCCAGTCTTCCTACAGGGACGCTTTCTTT.

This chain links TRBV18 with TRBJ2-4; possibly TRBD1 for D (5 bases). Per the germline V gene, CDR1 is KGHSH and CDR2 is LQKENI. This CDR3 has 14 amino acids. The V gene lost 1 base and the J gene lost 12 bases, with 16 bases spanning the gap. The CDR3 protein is CASSPLRQGQTQYF. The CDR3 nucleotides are TGTGCCAGCTCACCACTACGTCAGGGCCAAACTCAGTACTTC.

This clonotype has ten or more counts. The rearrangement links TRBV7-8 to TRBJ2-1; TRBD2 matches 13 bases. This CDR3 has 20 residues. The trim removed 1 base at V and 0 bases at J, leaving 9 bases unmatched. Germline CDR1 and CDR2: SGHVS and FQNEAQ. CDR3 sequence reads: CASSLGRGLAGLSSYNEQFF. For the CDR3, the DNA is TGTGCCAGCAGCTTAGGGAGGGGACTAGCGGGACTTAGCTCCTACAATGAGCAGTTCTTC.

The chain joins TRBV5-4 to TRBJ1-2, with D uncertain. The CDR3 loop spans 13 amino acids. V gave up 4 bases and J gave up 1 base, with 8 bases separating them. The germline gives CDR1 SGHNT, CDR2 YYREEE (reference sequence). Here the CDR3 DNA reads TGTGCCAGCAGCGTAGAAGATAACTATGGCTACACCTTC. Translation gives CASSVEDNYGYTF.

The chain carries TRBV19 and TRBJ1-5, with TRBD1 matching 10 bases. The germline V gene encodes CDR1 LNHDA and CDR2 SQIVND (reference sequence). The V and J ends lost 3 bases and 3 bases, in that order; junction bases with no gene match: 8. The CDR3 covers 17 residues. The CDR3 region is CASSMGDRGRPNQPQHF. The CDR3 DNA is TGTGCCAGTAGTATGGGGGACAGGGGCCGACCCAATCAGCCCCAGCATTTT. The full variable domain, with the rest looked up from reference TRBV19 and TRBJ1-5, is DGGITQSPKYLFRKEGQNVTLSCEQNLNHDAMYWYRQDPGQGLRLIYYSQIVNDFQKGDIAEGYSVSREKKESFPLTVTSAQKNPTAFYLCASSMGDRGRPNQPQHFGDGTRLSIL.

The CDR3: CASSPSRTSGRFEQYF. In DNA, the CDR3 is TGTGCCAGCAGCCCATCAAGGACTAGCGGGAGGTTCGAGCAGTACTTC. The chain employs TRBV7-2 and TRBJ2-7, with 14 nucleotides matching TRBD2. V dropped 5 bases and J dropped 6; count of bases not matched to a gene: 9. Per germline, CDR1 SGHTA and CDR2 FQGNSA. The CDR3 length is 16 residues.

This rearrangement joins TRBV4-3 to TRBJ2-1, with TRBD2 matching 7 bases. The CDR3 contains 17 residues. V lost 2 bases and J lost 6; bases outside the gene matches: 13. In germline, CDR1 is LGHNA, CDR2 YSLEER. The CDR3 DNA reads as TGCGCCAGCAGCCAATACGGGTCGGGAGGTATTGGCAATGAGCAGTTCTTC. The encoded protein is CASSQYGSGGIGNEQFF.

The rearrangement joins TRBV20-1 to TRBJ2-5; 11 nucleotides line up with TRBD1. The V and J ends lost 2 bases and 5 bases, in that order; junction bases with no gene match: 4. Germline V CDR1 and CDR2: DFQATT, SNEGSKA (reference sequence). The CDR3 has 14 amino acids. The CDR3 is CSARRTGGLETQYF. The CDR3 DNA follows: TGCAGTGCTAGAAGGACAGGGGGCTTGGAGACCCAGTACTTC.

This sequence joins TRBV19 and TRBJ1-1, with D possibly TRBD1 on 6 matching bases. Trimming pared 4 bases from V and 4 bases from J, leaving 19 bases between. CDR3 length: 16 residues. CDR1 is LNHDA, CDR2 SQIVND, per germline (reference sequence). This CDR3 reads CASSTPRQGISTEAFF. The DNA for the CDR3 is TGTGCCAGTAGTACCCCCAGGCAGGGGATCAGCACTGAAGCTTTCTTT.

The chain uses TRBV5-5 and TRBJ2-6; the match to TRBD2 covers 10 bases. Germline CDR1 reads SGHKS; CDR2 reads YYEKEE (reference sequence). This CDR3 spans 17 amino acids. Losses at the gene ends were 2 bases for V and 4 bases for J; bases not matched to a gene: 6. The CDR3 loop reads CASSFWLAGAGANVLTF. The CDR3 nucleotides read TGTGCCAGCAGCTTTTGGCTAGCGGGGGCCGGGGCCAACGTCCTGACTTTC.

CDR3 nucleotide sequence: TGTGCCACCCGGGCTCCACTCTCTGGAAACACCATATATTTT. As protein: CATRAPLSGNTIYF. The chain is built from TRBV10-3 and TRBJ1-3; D is ambiguous. The length of the CDR3 is 14 residues. Trimming removed 10 bases at V and 0 bases at J, with 13 bases between. Germline V gene sequence: CDR1 ENHRY, CDR2 SYGVKD.

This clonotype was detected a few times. The CDR3 sequence is CASSLWGAETQYF. DNA of the CDR3: TGTGCCAGCAGCTTATGGGGTGCGGAGACCCAGTACTTC. The chain combines TRBV7-6 with TRBJ2-5; D is undetermined. CDR1 and CDR2 (germline): SGHVS, FNYEAQ. This CDR3 is built from 13 residues. V was cut by 2 bases and J by 5 bases, with 9 bases left in between.

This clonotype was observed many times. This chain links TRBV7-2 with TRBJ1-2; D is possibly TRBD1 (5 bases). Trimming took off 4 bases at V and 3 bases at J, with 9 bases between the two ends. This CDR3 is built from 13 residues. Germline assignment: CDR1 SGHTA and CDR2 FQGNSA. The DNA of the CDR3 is TGTGCCAGCAGCTCCCAGGGAGACTATGGCTACACCTTC. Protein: CASSSQGDYGYTF.